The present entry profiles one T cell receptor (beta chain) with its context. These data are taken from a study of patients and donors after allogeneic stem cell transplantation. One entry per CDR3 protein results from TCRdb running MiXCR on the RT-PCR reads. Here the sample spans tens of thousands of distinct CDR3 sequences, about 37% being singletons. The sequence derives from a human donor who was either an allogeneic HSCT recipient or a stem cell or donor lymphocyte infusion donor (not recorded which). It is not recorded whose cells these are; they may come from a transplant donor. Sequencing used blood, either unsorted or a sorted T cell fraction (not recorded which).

CDR3 in DNA: TGCAGTGCTAGTCGGGGCGGGAGGGCCGTCAATGAGCAGTTCTTC. Amino acids: CSASRGGRAVNEQFF. The chain combines TRBV20-1 with TRBJ2-1; 9 bases align to TRBD2. The CDR3 runs to 15 residues. J was trimmed by 6 bases and V by 3 bases; bases with no gene match: 9. Per germline, CDR1 DFQATT and CDR2 SNEGSKA (reference sequence).